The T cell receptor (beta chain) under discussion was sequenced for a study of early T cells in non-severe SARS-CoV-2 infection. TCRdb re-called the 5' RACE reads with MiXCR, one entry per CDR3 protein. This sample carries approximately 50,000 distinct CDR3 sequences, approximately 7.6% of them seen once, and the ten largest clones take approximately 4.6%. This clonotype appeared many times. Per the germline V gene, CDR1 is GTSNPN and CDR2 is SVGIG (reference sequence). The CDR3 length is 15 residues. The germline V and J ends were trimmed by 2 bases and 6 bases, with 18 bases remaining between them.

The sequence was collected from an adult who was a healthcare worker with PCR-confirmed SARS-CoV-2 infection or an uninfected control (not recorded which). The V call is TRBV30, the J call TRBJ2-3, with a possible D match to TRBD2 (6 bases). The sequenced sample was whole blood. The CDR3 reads CAWSLKGLAQDTQYF. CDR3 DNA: TGTGCCTGGAGTCTCAAGGGACTGGCCCAGGATACGCAGTATTTT.